This T cell receptor (beta chain) was obtained from a study of T cell repertoires in ileal Crohn's disease. Overall study context: Operated complications were stricturing disease (approximately 61%) and penetrating disease (39%). Overall study results and limits: Every patient over 26.8% clonality showed endoscopic recurrence.

Sequencing was performed with immunoSEQ multiplex PCR; in TCRdb, only in-frame clones are kept and a portion is missing. The table has some 3,500 clones, roughly 78% seen once. Germline CDR1 SGHRS, CDR2 YFSETQ. The length of the CDR3 is 14 residues. The V gene end was trimmed by 0 bases and the J gene end by 9 bases; junction bases not matched to a gene: 6. Surgical specimens yielded lamina propria lymphocytes, which were density-gradient separated and then sorted. This clone was seen only once. As yet, its antigen is unknown. Sequencing input: CD4+ T cells sorted from the ileum. This sequence joins TRBV5-1 and TRBJ2-1, with TRBD2 matching 7 bases. This TCR was recovered from an adult with Crohn's disease. Written as DNA, the CDR3 is TGCGCCAGCAGCTTGGCACCAAGCGGGATTGAGCAGTTCTTC. This sequence encodes CASSLAPSGIEQFF.